A single count supports the clone carrying this T cell receptor (beta chain). Antigen specificity is unknown. V lost 3 bases to trimming and J lost 0 bases, with 9 bases between them. The length of the CDR3 is 14 residues. Per the germline V gene, CDR1 is SGHVS and CDR2 is FNYEAQ. The sample belongs to a study of T cell responses to AZD1222 COVID-19 vaccine. Libraries were prepared by immunoSEQ multiplex PCR; TCRdb keeps only in-frame clonotypes and omits some of them. The sample holds more than 250,000 clones, more than 85% seen once. General study results and limits: Donors were chiefly white British, with a greater number of females, and clonal diversity was perhaps underestimated. Across spike, vaccine-associated CD4 TCRs were found, dominant at 160-218 and 743-854. It was only after the peak T cell response that any repertoires were sampled.

This specimen was peripheral blood, taken on day 0 of AZD1222 vaccination. The chain recombines TRBV7-6 with TRBJ2-7; D might be TRBD2 (6 bases). This clonotype was obtained from an adult in good health. CDR3 bases: TGTGCCAGCAGCTTGGGGGGACCCTCCTACGAGCAGTACTTC. Translated, it gives CASSLGGPSYEQYF.